The TCR beta chain described here comes from a study of blood T cell repertoires in COVID-19. Overall study: Samples of COVID-19 (acute and convalescent) were obtained from the United States, Italy and Spain. The analysed material was cDNA or gDNA that came from T cells, B-cell-depleted T cells, or PBMCs.

As originally analysed: From reference gene primer amplification, estimates of nucleated cell counts were derived. Sequencing used immunoSEQ multiplex PCR; TCRdb keeps in-frame clones, though not all of them. The DNA gave D and trimming, while V, J and clone size come from that table. The sample includes 200,000 to 250,000 clones, around 85% seen only once; the top ten take less than 4%. In germline, CDR1 is MNHNS, CDR2 SASEGT. The germline V and J ends were trimmed by 3 bases and 0 bases, with 15 bases remaining between them. The CDR3 is 18 amino acids. V is TRBV6-1 and J is TRBJ1-6; D remains ambiguous. This clonotype was sampled from a woman aged 25 to 39 who had recovered from COVID-19. Source material: peripheral blood. CDR3 nucleotide sequence: TGTGCCAGCAGTGATAATAATCCTTGGAGCTCCTATAATTCACCCCTCCACTTT. This codes for CASSDNNPWSSYNSPLHF.